This entry features one T cell receptor (beta chain) sequence. Its specificity is not known. This specimen belongs to a study of human CD4 T cells and Enterobacteriaceae. Study-wide results and caveats: Ex vivo, broadly cross-reactive clonotypes appeared more expanded than specific ones.

Sorting took every CD4+ cell except CD45RA+CCR7+CD95- naive cells, reaching over 98% purity. Sorted cells lacked CD8+, CD14+, CD16+, CD56+, CD19+ and CD25-bright cells. The V segment lost 3 bases and the J segment 0 bases; nucleotides outside the gene matches: 4. This CDR3 has 17 amino acids. Germline CDR1 and CDR2: SGDLS and YYNGEE. Detection sensitivity for ex vivo total memory CD4+ was one cell in 200,000. This table comes from immunoSEQ multiplex PCR, and its TCRdb copy is limited to in-frame clones, with some not included. The data show 25,000 to 30,000 clones, roughly 80% seen once. The chain combines TRBV9 with TRBJ2-6; 9 bases fit TRBD2. The clonotype was recovered from a human donor in good health. Sequenced material: memory CD4+ T cells from blood. The CDR3 bases are TGTGCCAGCAGCGAGGGACTAGCCGCCTCTGGGGCCAACGTCCTGACTTTC. Translating gives CASSEGLAASGANVLTF.